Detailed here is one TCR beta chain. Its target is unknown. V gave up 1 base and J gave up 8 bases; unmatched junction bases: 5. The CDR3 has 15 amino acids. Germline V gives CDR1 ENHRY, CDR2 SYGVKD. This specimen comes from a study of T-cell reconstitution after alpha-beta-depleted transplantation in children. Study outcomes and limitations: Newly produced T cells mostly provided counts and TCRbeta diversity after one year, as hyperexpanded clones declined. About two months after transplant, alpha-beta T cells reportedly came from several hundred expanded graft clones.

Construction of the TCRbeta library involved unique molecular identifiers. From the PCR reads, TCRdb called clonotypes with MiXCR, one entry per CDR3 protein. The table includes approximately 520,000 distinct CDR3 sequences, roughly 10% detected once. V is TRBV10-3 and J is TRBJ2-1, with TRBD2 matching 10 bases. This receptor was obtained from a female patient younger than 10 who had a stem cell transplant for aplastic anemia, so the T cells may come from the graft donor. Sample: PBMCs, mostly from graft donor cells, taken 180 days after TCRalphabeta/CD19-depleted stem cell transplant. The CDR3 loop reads CAISEFTSGEDEQFF. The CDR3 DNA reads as TGTGCCATCAGTGAGTTTACTAGCGGGGAGGATGAGCAGTTCTTC.